The rows below give T cell receptor beta chains drawn from one sample of a study of blood T cell repertoires in COVID-19. TCRdb's copy holds only in-frame clones and misses some; the assay was immunoSEQ multiplex PCR. Of about 430,000 clones listed, around 89% are singletons. Sequences were obtained from PBMCs or T cells enriched from blood (not recorded which). The receptors here all came from a woman between 25 and 40 years old with acute COVID-19. Each CDR3 is given with its conserved first and last residue. A D gene is named only where the DNA matches it firmly. Part of the rows lack a size; the others show once, few, many or a class for expanded clones.

CDR3 DNA | CDR3 protein | D gene | J gene | CDR3 length | V gene | clone size
TGTGCCAGCAGCTTTCTTGCGTTTGAGACAGGCCAATATGGCTACACCTTC | CASSFLAFETGQYGYTF | NA | TRBJ1-2 | 17 | TRBV5-5 | NA
TGTGCCAGCAGCCAGGTTGCTCCCGGGACAGGTCCCTACGAGCAGTACTTC | CASSQVAPGTGPYEQYF | TRBD1 | TRBJ2-7 | 17 | TRBV7-3 | NA
TGCGCCAGCAGCCCTAGGAGGACAGGCTTGAACACTGAAGCTTTCTTT | CASSPRRTGLNTEAFF | TRBD1 | TRBJ1-1 | 16 | TRBV4-1 | NA
TGCGCCACCGGACAGGGCACAACTAATGAAAAACTGTTTTTT | CATGQGTTNEKLFF | TRBD1 | TRBJ1-4 | 14 | TRBV10-1 | NA
TGTGCCAGTAGTATCCGGGACAGGGTAAATTCACCCCTCCACTTT | CASSIRDRVNSPLHF | TRBD1 | TRBJ1-6 | 15 | TRBV19 | few
TGTGCCAGCAGTGAAGGGCGCGGGGGGCATGGCTACACCTTC | CASSEGRGGHGYTF | NA | TRBJ1-2 | 14 | TRBV6-1 | NA
TGCAGCGTTGCTGGCGGGGGGCCCGAGACCCAGTACTTC | CSVAGGGPETQYF | TRBD2 | TRBJ2-5 | 13 | TRBV29-1 | NA
TGTGCCATCAGGGGGACAGGGGGCCTTAACGGCTACACCTTC | CAIRGTGGLNGYTF | TRBD1 | TRBJ1-2 | 14 | TRBV10-3 | NA
TGTGCCAGTAGTACCCACGTACAGGGAAGCACTGAAGCTTTCTTT | CASSTHVQGSTEAFF | NA | TRBJ1-1 | 15 | TRBV19 | NA
TGTGCCAGTAGTAGGGGAATTGGACAGGGGACCGGGGAGCTGTTTTTT | CASSRGIGQGTGELFF | TRBD1 | TRBJ2-2 | 16 | TRBV19 | few
TGCAGCGTTGAACCCCCTACCCTCTATGGCTACACCTTC | CSVEPPTLYGYTF | NA | TRBJ1-2 | 13 | TRBV29-1 | NA
TGTGCCAGCAGCCGGACTAGCGTGGAAGATACGCAGTATTTT | CASSRTSVEDTQYF | TRBD2 | TRBJ2-3 | 14 | TRBV7-8 | NA
TGTGCCAGCAGCCCCTCCCGGGACAGGGAATCCTACGAGCAGTACTTC | CASSPSRDRESYEQYF | TRBD1 | TRBJ2-7 | 16 | TRBV7-6 | NA
TGTGCCAGCAGTGATTGGCCAGCGGGGGTAATCCACAATGAGCAGTTCTTC | CASSDWPAGVIHNEQFF | TRBD2 | TRBJ2-1 | 17 | TRBV6-1 | NA
TGTGCCAGCAGCCCCCGGGAGGTAGTCCTTGCTGGCTACACCTTC | CASSPREVVLAGYTF | NA | TRBJ1-2 | 15 | TRBV7-2 | NA
TGTGCTAGTGGTTTGAACGGGGGACTAGCGGGGGTAACCGGGGAGCTGTTTTTT | CASGLNGGLAGVTGELFF | TRBD2 | TRBJ2-2 | 18 | TRBV12-5 | NA
TGTGCCAGCACGGGGTTCGTCGGCTACACCTTC | CASTGFVGYTF | NA | TRBJ1-2 | 11 | TRBV21-1 | NA
TGTGCCAGCAGGCTGGGAGGGTACGAGCAGTACTTC | CASRLGGYEQYF | TRBD2 | TRBJ2-7 | 12 | TRBV6-5 | NA
TGTGCCAGCAGCTTATCCACAGGGTATATCAATGAAAAACTGTTTTTT | CASSLSTGYINEKLFF | NA | TRBJ1-4 | 16 | TRBV7-6 | NA
TGTGCCAGCAGCCAAGTAGGGGTGACTGAAGCTTTCTTT | CASSQVGVTEAFF | NA | TRBJ1-1 | 13 | TRBV3-1/TRBV3-2 | NA
TGTGCCAGCAGCTTAGCGTTTAGCTCCTACAATGAGCAGTTCTTC | CASSLAFSSYNEQFF | NA | TRBJ2-1 | 15 | TRBV5-6 | NA
TGTGCCAGCAGTCAGGACTCCTCTGGTGGGCGTGAGCAGTACTTC | CASSQDSSGGREQYF | NA | TRBJ2-7 | 15 | TRBV7-3 | NA
TGTGCCAGCTCGGACGGAGGGATCGGTGAAAAACTGTTTTTT | CASSDGGIGEKLFF | NA | TRBJ1-4 | 14 | TRBV18 | once
TGTGCCAGCAGTGAAGGGCAGGGAAGCTACAATGAGCAGTTCTTC | CASSEGQGSYNEQFF | NA | TRBJ2-1 | 15 | TRBV2 | NA
TGTGCCAGCAGCTTAGGCGGGGGCCAGAAAGCTTTCTTT | CASSLGGGQKAFF | NA | TRBJ1-1 | 13 | TRBV11-3 | NA
TGTGCCAGCAGCCTCAAAGGACTAAACCATGGCTACACCTTC | CASSLKGLNHGYTF | NA | TRBJ1-2 | 14 | TRBV6-5 | NA
TGTGCCAGCAAGAACGAGGGACAGGGACTGAACACTGAAGCTTTCTTT | CASKNEGQGLNTEAFF | TRBD1 | TRBJ1-1 | 16 | TRBV2 | NA
TGCGCCAGCAGCCCCCAGTTACAGGGAAATAGGTATGGCTACACCTTC | CASSPQLQGNRYGYTF | NA | TRBJ1-2 | 16 | TRBV4-3 | NA
TGTGCCAGCAGCCAAAACAGGGGGATTAGCTCCTACAATGAGCAGTTCTTC | CASSQNRGISSYNEQFF | TRBD1 | TRBJ2-1 | 17 | TRBV3-1/TRBV3-2 | NA
TGTGCCAGCATCCCCGGAGGTCGGGGCAATGAGCAGTTCTTC | CASIPGGRGNEQFF | NA | TRBJ2-1 | 14 | TRBV2 | NA
TGTGCCAGCTCACCACCGGGGGCGCGACTAATAGATACGCAGTATTTT | CASSPPGARLIDTQYF | NA | TRBJ2-3 | 16 | TRBV18 | NA
TGTGCCAGTAGTATATTCGGGACAGGGGTCTACGAGCAGTACTTC | CASSIFGTGVYEQYF | TRBD1 | TRBJ2-7 | 15 | TRBV19 | NA
TGTGCCAGCAGCGCTTCGACAGGGCCCTCGGCACCCCTCCACTTT | CASSASTGPSAPLHF | TRBD1 | TRBJ1-6 | 15 | TRBV7-6 | once
TGTGCCAGCAGCTTAACGGCCGGGTTTAGCGTCGAGCAGTACTTC | CASSLTAGFSVEQYF | NA | TRBJ2-7 | 15 | TRBV7-9 | NA
TGTGCCAGCAGCACCCCGGGACAGGGATTCTACGAGCAGTACTTC | CASSTPGQGFYEQYF | TRBD1 | TRBJ2-7 | 15 | TRBV7-9 | NA
TGTGCCAGCAGCCATCCCCCAACAGGGGGCTCCTACGAGCAGTACTTC | CASSHPPTGGSYEQYF | TRBD1 | TRBJ2-7 | 16 | TRBV3-1/TRBV3-2 | NA
TGTGCCAGCAGCCAGCAGGACAGAAGCAATAACTATGGCTACACCTTC | CASSQQDRSNNYGYTF | NA | TRBJ1-2 | 16 | TRBV4-2 | NA
TGTGCCAGCAGTTTCAGACTAGCGGGGGGTAGTGAGCAGTTCTTC | CASSFRLAGGSEQFF | TRBD2 | TRBJ2-1 | 15 | TRBV27 | NA
TGTGCCTCCCGGGACAGGGGGCTCGACTATGGCTACACCTTC | CASRDRGLDYGYTF | TRBD1 | TRBJ1-2 | 14 | TRBV30 | NA
TGTGCCAGCTCACGCCTGGGGGACTCTAATTCACCCCTCCACTTT | CASSRLGDSNSPLHF | NA | TRBJ1-6 | 15 | TRBV18 | NA
TGTGCCAACAAACAGGGGGACTCTGGAAACACCATATATTTT | CANKQGDSGNTIYF | TRBD1 | TRBJ1-3 | 14 | TRBV6-4 | NA